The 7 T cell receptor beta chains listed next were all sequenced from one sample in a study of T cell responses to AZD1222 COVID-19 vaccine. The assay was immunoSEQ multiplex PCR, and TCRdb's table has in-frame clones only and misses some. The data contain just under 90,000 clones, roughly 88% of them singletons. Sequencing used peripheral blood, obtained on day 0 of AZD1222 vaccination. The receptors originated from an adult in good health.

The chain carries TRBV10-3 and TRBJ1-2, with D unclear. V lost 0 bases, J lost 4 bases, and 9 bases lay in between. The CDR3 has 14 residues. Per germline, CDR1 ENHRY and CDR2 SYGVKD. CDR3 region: CAISESRASYGYTF. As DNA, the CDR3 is TGTGCCATCAGTGAGTCTCGCGCGAGCTATGGCTACACCTTC.

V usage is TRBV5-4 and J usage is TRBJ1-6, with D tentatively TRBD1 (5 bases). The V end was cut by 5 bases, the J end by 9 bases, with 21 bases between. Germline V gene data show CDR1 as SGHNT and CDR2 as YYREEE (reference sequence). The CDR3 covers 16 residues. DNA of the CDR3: TGTGCCAGCAGTGAAACACCGGGACCCGGCGGTTCACCCCTCCACTTT. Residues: CASSETPGPGGSPLHF.

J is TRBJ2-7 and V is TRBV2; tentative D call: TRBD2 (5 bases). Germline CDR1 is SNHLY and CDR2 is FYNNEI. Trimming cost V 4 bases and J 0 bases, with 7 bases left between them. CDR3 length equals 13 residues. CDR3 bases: TGTGCCAGCAGTGCCCGGGGCTCCTACGAGCAGTACTTC. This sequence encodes CASSARGSYEQYF.

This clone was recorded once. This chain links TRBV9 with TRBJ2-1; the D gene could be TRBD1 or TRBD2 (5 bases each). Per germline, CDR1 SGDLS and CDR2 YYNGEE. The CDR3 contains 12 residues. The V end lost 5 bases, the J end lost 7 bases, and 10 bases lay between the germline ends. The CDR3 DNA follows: TGTGCCAGCAGGGGGGTCGAGAATGAGCAGTTCTTC. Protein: CASRGVENEQFF.

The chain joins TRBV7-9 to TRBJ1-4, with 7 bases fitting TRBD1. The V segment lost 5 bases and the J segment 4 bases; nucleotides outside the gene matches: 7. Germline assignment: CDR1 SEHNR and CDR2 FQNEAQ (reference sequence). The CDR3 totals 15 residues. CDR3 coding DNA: TGTGCCAGCAGCCCGACAGGGTCCCTTAATGAAAAACTGTTTTTT. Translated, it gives CASSPTGSLNEKLFF.

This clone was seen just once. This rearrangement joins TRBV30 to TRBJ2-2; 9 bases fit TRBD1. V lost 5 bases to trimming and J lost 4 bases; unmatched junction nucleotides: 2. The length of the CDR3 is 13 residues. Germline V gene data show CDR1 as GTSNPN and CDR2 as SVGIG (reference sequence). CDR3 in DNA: TGTGCCTGGGGGACAGGGAGCACCGGGGAGCTGTTTTTT. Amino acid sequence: CAWGTGSTGELFF.

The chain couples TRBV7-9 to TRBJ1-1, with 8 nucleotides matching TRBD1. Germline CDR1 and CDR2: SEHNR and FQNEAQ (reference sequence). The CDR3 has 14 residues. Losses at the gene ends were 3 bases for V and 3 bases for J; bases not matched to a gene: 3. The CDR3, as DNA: TGTGCCAGCAGCTTGGACAGGGTGTACACTGAAGCTTTCTTT. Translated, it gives CASSLDRVYTEAFF.